The 16 T cell receptor beta chains reported below all come from one sample, sequenced in a study of T cells in Graves' hyperthyroidism and ophthalmopathy. Amplification targeted TCR beta CDR3 regions from RNA transcripts. With the HTBI primer set, the TCR CDR3 went through a first round of RT-PCR. In TCRdb, the multiplex PCR reads were re-called with MiXCR into one record per CDR3 protein. Of around 380,000 distinct CDR3 sequences in the sample, roughly 12% were seen once. Sequencing was carried out using blood. These receptors were taken from a man aged 30 to 39 with Graves' hyperthyroidism that later progressed to Graves' ophthalmopathy.

In the case of this clonotype: One end of the junction does not line up with germline, which may come from a read error. The CDR3 loop reads CAISLVLVKGGTPEGCNQPQHF. The DNA of the CDR3 is TGTGCCATCAGCTTAGTTCTTGTAAAGGGGGGCACACCAGAGGGGTGCAATCAGCCCCAGCATTTT. The chain combines TRBV11-2 with TRBJ1-5, with D perhaps TRBD1 (6 bases). Germline V lookup: CDR1 SGHAT, CDR2 FQNNGV. CDR3 length: 22 amino acids.

This clonotype has just a few counts. The rearrangement links TRBV6-1 to TRBJ2-2; D is perhaps TRBD1 (5 bases). The germline gives CDR1 MNHNS, CDR2 SASEGT. Trimming shortened V by 2 bases and J by 7 bases, and 17 bases separated the two germline ends. This CDR3 region has 16 residues. Written as DNA, the CDR3 is TGTGCCAGCAGTGAATGGGGCTCCCCCCCCCTCGGGGAGCTGTTTTTT. Amino acid sequence: CASSEWGSPPLGELFF.

In this sample, this clonotype turned up many times. This chain links TRBV28 with TRBJ2-3; no definite D call. The V and J ends lost 6 bases and 6 bases respectively, with 7 bases between them. The CDR3 consists of 11 residues. The germline V gene encodes CDR1 MDHEN and CDR2 SYDVKM. CDR3 sequence: CASSNWDTQYF. The CDR3 coding sequence is TGTGCCAGCAGCAATTGGGATACGCAGTATTTT.

The chain joins TRBV28 to TRBJ1-4; 7 nucleotides match TRBD1. Trimming took 6 bases from V and 8 from J; bases not matched to a gene: 6. The CDR3 consists of 13 residues. Germline assignment: CDR1 MDHEN and CDR2 SYDVKM. The CDR3 sequence: CASRLQGGEKLFF. In DNA form, the CDR3 reads TGTGCCAGCAGGCTTCAGGGGGGAGAAAAACTGTTTTTT.

This clonotype occurred many times. This rearrangement joins TRBV28 to TRBJ1-2; D unresolved. This CDR3 has 10 residues. Trimming took off 6 bases at V and 4 bases at J, with 3 bases between the two ends. Germline V gives CDR1 MDHEN, CDR2 SYDVKM. The CDR3 nucleotides read TGTGCCAGCAGGGGCTATGGCTACACCTTC. It is translated as CASRGYGYTF.

This clonotype was counted at least ten times. This chain's CDR3 is CASSPHRLRAWEQYF. CDR3 bases: TGTGCCAGCAGCCCCCACCGGTTGCGGGCGTGGGAGCAGTACTTC. The genes are TRBV11-2 and TRBJ2-7, with TRBD2 as a possible D gene (5 bases). CDR3 size: 15 residues. Trimming left V 5 bases short and J 7 bases short, with 21 bases between. Germline CDR1 is SGHAT and CDR2 is FQNNGV.

The gene calls are TRBV19 and TRBJ2-5, with D possibly TRBD2 on 6 matching bases. Germline-derived CDR1 and CDR2 are LNHDA and SQIVND (reference sequence). The CDR3 runs 15 residues. The V end lost 3 bases, the J end lost 2 bases, and 13 bases lay between the germline ends. In nucleotides, the CDR3 is TGTGCCAGTAGTATGAACCGGGACTCGCAAGAGACCCAGTACTTC. It specifies CASSMNRDSQETQYF.

The table lists this clonotype with many counts. The gene calls are TRBV13 and TRBJ1-5, with a tentative D call TRBD1 (5 bases). Germline values: CDR1 PRHDT, CDR2 FYEKMQ (reference sequence). Trimming took 1 base from V and 5 from J, leaving 15 bases between them. The CDR3 contains 16 residues. CDR3 bases: TGTGCCAGCAGCTTAGCCGGGGGTCAGGCCGATCAGCCCCAGCATTTT. This codes for CASSLAGGQADQPQHF.

The rearrangement uses TRBV5-6 and TRBJ2-7; 8 bases agree with TRBD2. The trim removed 0 bases at V and 5 bases at J, leaving 7 bases unmatched. The CDR3 spans 15 residues. Germline lookup yields CDR1 SGHDT and CDR2 YYEEEE. The CDR3 region is CASSLDISGANEQYF. CDR3 coding DNA: TGTGCCAGCAGCTTGGATATTAGCGGGGCCAACGAGCAGTACTTC. Filled out from reference TRBV5-6 and TRBJ2-7, the complete variable domain reads DAGVTQSPTHLIKTRGQQVTLRCSPKSGHDTVSWYQQALGQGPQFIFQYYEEEERQRGNFPDRFSGHQFPNYSSELNVNALLLGDSALYLCASSLDISGANEQYFGPGTRLTVT.

This clonotype was recorded many times. This chain's CDR3 is CASSLGRGRDQPQHF. CDR3 coding DNA: TGTGCCAGCAGCTTGGGCAGGGGGCGAGATCAGCCCCAGCATTTT. The rearrangement uses TRBV5-5 and TRBJ1-5, with 8 bases identical to TRBD1. V lost 0 bases, J lost 5 bases, and 4 bases stayed unmatched. The CDR3 is 15 residues long. Germline-derived CDR1 and CDR2 are SGHKS and YYEKEE (reference sequence).

CDR3 sequence reads: CASSIAEGLGNQPQHF. CDR3 coding DNA: TGTGCCAGTAGTATAGCAGAGGGGCTCGGCAATCAGCCCCAGCATTTT. This sequence joins TRBV19 and TRBJ1-5, with D possibly TRBD1 on 5 matching bases. The CDR3 spans 16 residues. The germline V and J ends were trimmed by 1 base and 2 bases, with 12 bases remaining between them. Germline CDR1 LNHDA, CDR2 SQIVND (reference sequence).

This clonotype has more than one count but fewer than ten. The V call is TRBV12-3 or TRBV12-4, the J call TRBJ2-5, with D possibly being TRBD1 (6 bases). With 7 bases removed from V and 1 base from J, the gap between germline ends came to 10 bases. The CDR3 is 13 residues long. The CDR3 region has the DNA TGTGCCAGCACCCTGGGGGCCCAAGAGACCCAGTACTTC. Translating it yields CASTLGAQETQYF.

The CDR3 sequence: CSVVVADSYEQYF. The CDR3 DNA reads TGCAGCGTTGTCGTTGCAGACTCCTACGAGCAGTACTTC. This chain uses TRBV29-1 with TRBJ2-7; no reliable D call. Trimming shortened V by 4 bases and J by 0 bases, and 10 bases separated the two germline ends. The CDR3 contains 13 residues. Germline V lookup: CDR1 SQVTM, CDR2 ANQGSEA.

This CDR3 reads CAAGTPASEQYF. DNA of the CDR3: TGTGCCGCCGGGACGCCGGCGTCCGAGCAGTACTTC. The chain has TRBV30 and TRBJ2-7, with D perhaps assigned TRBD1 or TRBD2 (5 bases each). The V gene lost 8 bases and the J gene lost 6 bases, with 17 bases spanning the gap. This CDR3 region has 12 residues. Germline CDR1 GTSNPN, CDR2 SVGIG (reference sequence).

This clonotype was counted at least ten times. This chain joins TRBV28 and TRBJ2-5, with 9 bases lining up with TRBD1. Germline V gene sequence: CDR1 MDHEN, CDR2 SYDVKM. The J segment lost 2 bases and the V segment lost 3 bases, leaving 7 bases of the junction unmatched. There are 16 residues in the CDR3. The CDR3: CASSLSTGTGQETQYF. The CDR3 DNA sequence: TGTGCCAGCAGTTTGTCCACCGGGACAGGGCAAGAGACCCAGTACTTC.

In this sample, this clonotype turned up many times. The rearrangement links TRBV12-3 or TRBV12-4 to TRBJ1-5, with D hard to call. Trimming shortened V by 7 bases and J by 0 bases, and 13 bases separated the two germline ends. This CDR3 region has 15 residues. CDR3 residues: CASTLSPYSNQPQHF. The CDR3 coding sequence is TGTGCCAGCACCCTAAGCCCCTATAGCAATCAGCCCCAGCATTTT.